The TCR beta chain described here comes from a study of cytomegalovirus exposure and HLA in healthy donors. Concerning this clone: What it binds is unknown.

Study results and limitations: In the analysis, some V segments, TRBV6-2 and TRBV6-3 included, were excluded as indistinguishable.

Primers included in the PCR were 60 Vbeta and 13 Jbeta primers. Method: immunoSEQ multiplex PCR; TCRdb's copy keeps in-frame clones and lacks some. Its table lists approximately 150,000 clones. Trimming took 0 bases from V and 3 from J, leaving 11 bases between them. The CDR3 sequence is 15 residues long. The germline CDR1 and CDR2 sequences are KGHSH and LQKENI. The rearrangement links TRBV18 to TRBJ2-5; tentatively, D is TRBD1 (6 bases). The TCR comes from a woman aged 18-30 years in good health and CMV-seronegative. The specimen sequenced was PBMCs. The chain's CDR3 is CASSPPVNREETQYF. DNA of the CDR3: TGTGCCAGCTCACCACCTGTAAACAGGGAAGAGACCCAGTACTTC.